A selection of T cell receptor beta chains follows, all from one sample in a study of blood T cell repertoires in COVID-19. Sequencing was performed with immunoSEQ multiplex PCR; in TCRdb, only in-frame clones are kept and a portion is missing. The data hold about 150,000 clones, with roughly 90% observed a single time. The specimen sequenced was PBMCs or T cells enriched from blood (not recorded which). All receptors derive from a woman under 40 with acute COVID-19. CDR3s include the opening cysteine and the closing phenylalanine or tryptophan. D genes are given only for firm matches. The listing skips clone size in some rows; elsewhere it reads once, few, many or a size class.

CDR3 DNA: TGTGCCAGCTCGTGGACAGCCCAAGCTTTCTTT
CDR3 protein: CASSWTAQAFF
J gene: TRBJ1-1
D gene: -
V gene: TRBV18
clone size: -

CDR3 DNA: TGTGCCAGCAGCTCTGACAGGGGCCGGCCTAATGAGCAGTTCTTC
CDR3 protein: CASSSDRGRPNEQFF
J gene: TRBJ2-1
D gene: TRBD1
V gene: TRBV11-2
clone size: once

CDR3 DNA: TGTGCCAGCGGATCTTCGGGGGGGACTAACTATGGCTACACCTTC
CDR3 protein: CASGSSGGTNYGYTF
J gene: TRBJ1-2
D gene: -
V gene: TRBV28
clone size: -

CDR3 DNA: TGTGCCAGCAGTCCCGGGACAGGGACTAATCAGCCCCAGCATTTT
CDR3 protein: CASSPGTGTNQPQHF
J gene: TRBJ1-5
D gene: TRBD1
V gene: TRBV2
clone size: -

CDR3 DNA: TGTGCCAGCAGCGGAACTAGGGACGAGCAGTACTTC
CDR3 protein: CASSGTRDEQYF
J gene: TRBJ2-7
D gene: -
V gene: TRBV5-6
clone size: -

CDR3 DNA: TGTGCCAGTAGCCCGGGAAGCTATGGCTACACCTTC
CDR3 protein: CASSPGSYGYTF
J gene: TRBJ1-2
D gene: -
V gene: TRBV19
clone size: -

CDR3 DNA: TGTGCCAGCAGCTTGGACCGGAGGGAGACCCAGTACTTC
CDR3 protein: CASSLDRRETQYF
J gene: TRBJ2-5
D gene: -
V gene: TRBV5-6
clone size: -

CDR3 DNA: TGTGCCTGGGGATCCGGGACACATACGCAGTATTTT
CDR3 protein: CAWGSGTHTQYF
J gene: TRBJ2-3
D gene: -
V gene: TRBV30
clone size: -

CDR3 DNA: TGTGCCAGCAGTTTAGCAGGGGCCACTAATGAAAAACTGTTTTTT
CDR3 protein: CASSLAGATNEKLFF
J gene: TRBJ1-4
D gene: -
V gene: TRBV28
clone size: -

CDR3 DNA: TGTGCCAGCAGCCAAGATCTACCTGCCTCCTACAATGAGCAGTTCTTC
CDR3 protein: CASSQDLPASYNEQFF
J gene: TRBJ2-1
D gene: -
V gene: TRBV3-1/TRBV3-2
clone size: -

CDR3 DNA: TGTGCTAGCAGCCCGGGTACAGGGAGGGCCGGGGGAGAGACCCAGTACTTC
CDR3 protein: CASSPGTGRAGGETQYF
J gene: TRBJ2-5
D gene: -
V gene: TRBV7-7
clone size: -